The sequence of this TCR beta chain was determined in a study of blood T cell repertoires in COVID-19. Study-wide background: The analysed material was cDNA or gDNA that came from T cells, B-cell-depleted T cells, or PBMCs.

As handled by the study authors: Amplification from reference gene primers served as the basis for estimated nucleated cell counts. Generated by immunoSEQ multiplex PCR, the TCRdb table keeps only in-frame clones and is missing some. D and trimming come from the DNA, and the V and J calls and clone size come from that table. The sample gives 200,000 to 250,000 clones, around four fifths of which show up once; around 5% is in the top ten. The V gene's germline CDR1 is SGHTA and CDR2 FQGNSA. V dropped 4 bases and J dropped 6; count of bases not matched to a gene: 6. There are 13 residues in the CDR3. Sequenced sample: peripheral blood. The clonotype originates from a woman between 65 and 79 years old with acute or convalescent COVID-19. The chain uses TRBV7-2 and TRBJ2-7; 7 nucleotides line up with TRBD1. The DNA for the CDR3 is TGTGCCAGCAGCTACGACAGGGCCGGCGAGCAGTACTTC. Residues: CASSYDRAGEQYF.